This T cell receptor (beta chain) appears in the sequencing data of a study of T-cell reconstitution after alpha-beta-depleted transplantation in children. For TCRbeta, the library was prepared with unique molecular identifiers. TCRdb re-called the PCR reads with MiXCR, one entry per CDR3 protein. This table holds approximately 1,000,000 distinct CDR3 sequences, around 30% found once. CDR3 length: 15 residues. The J segment lost 6 bases and the V segment lost 1 base, leaving 3 bases of the junction unmatched. General study results and limits: Newly produced T cells mostly accounted for T-cell counts and diversity one year post-transplant. Alpha-beta T cells present about two months after transplant were reported to originate from several hundred expanded graft clones. In some patients, recipient T cells and intrathymic progenitors surviving conditioning explained high day-60 diversity.

A word on this clonotype: Its matching antigen is unknown.

Sequenced here: PBMCs, mostly from graft donor cells, sampled 360 days after TCRalphabeta/CD19-depleted stem cell transplant. The origin of this receptor is a boy younger than two who had a stem cell transplant for SCID, so the T cells may come from the graft donor. The chain has TRBV12-3 or TRBV12-4 and TRBJ1-6; TRBD1 matches at 7 bases. The CDR3: CASSLDGTVNSPLHF. The CDR3 nucleotides are TGTGCCAGCAGTTTAGACGGGACAGTTAATTCACCCCTCCACTTT.